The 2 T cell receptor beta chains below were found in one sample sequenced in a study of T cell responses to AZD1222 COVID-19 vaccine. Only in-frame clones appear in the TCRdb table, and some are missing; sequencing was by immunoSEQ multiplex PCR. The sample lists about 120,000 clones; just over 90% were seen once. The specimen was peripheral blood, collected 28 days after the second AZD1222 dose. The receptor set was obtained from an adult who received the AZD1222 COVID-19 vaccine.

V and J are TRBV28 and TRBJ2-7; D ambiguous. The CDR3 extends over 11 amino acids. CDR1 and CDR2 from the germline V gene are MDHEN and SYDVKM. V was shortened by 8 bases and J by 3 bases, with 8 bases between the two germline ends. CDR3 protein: CASGRSYEQYF. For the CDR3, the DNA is TGTGCCAGCGGCAGGAGCTACGAGCAGTACTTC.

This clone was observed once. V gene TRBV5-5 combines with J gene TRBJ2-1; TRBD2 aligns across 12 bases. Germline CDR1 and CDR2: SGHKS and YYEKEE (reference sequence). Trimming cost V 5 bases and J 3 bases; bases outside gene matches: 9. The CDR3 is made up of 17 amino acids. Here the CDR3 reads CASRPRLAGAIYNEQFF. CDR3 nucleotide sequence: TGTGCCAGCAGACCCCGACTAGCGGGAGCCATCTACAATGAGCAGTTCTTC.